This TCR beta chain derives from a study of shared T cell receptors in the human thymus. TCRdb's table, derived via immunoSEQ multiplex PCR, lists solely in-frame clones and lacks some. This table holds fewer than 700,000 clones, approximately 90% found once. Deletions cut 10 bases from V and 2 bases from J, with 10 bases between. CDR1 is SNHLY, CDR2 FYNNEI, per germline. The CDR3 covers 12 residues. Another study also made use of these data, one on human thymus T cells. That source reports: Surgeons resected thymus tissue during corrective heart surgery. Repertoires from thymus and blood appeared to show biased V and J gene usage. Highly overlapping thymic repertoires among unrelated individuals were reported in related research.

V is TRBV2 and J is TRBJ2-3; D unclear. This receptor was taken from a boy in the first two years of life with a congenital heart defect. Source material: thymocytes. The CDR3 DNA is TGTGCCAACCTTGGGCTCACAGATACGCAGTATTTT. It specifies CANLGLTDTQYF.